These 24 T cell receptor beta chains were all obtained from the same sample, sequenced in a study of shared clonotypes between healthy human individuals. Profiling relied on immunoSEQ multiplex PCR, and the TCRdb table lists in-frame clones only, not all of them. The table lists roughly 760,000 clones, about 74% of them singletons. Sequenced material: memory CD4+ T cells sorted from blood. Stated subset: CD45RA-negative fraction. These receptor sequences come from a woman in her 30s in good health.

The CDR3 DNA reads as TGCGCCAGCAGCTTGGGGTTCGGCAGATCCCGCTACGAGCAGTACTTC. It codes for CASSLGFGRSRYEQYF. V and J are TRBV5-1 and TRBJ2-7; D not certain. The CDR3 has 16 amino acids. Germline CDR1 reads SGHRS; CDR2 reads YFSETQ. V lost 0 bases and J 3 bases, leaving 16 bases between the germline ends.

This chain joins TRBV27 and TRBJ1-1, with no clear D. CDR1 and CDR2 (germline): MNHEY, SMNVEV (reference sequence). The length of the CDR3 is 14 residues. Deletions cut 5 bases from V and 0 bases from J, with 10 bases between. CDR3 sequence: CASSAYGLNTEAFF. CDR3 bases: TGTGCCAGCAGTGCCTACGGCCTGAACACTGAAGCTTTCTTT.

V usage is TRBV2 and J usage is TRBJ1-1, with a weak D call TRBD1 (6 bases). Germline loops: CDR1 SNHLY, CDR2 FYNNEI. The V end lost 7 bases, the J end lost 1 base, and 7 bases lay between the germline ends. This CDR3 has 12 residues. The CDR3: CASTRGNTEAFF. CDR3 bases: TGTGCCAGCACCAGGGGGAACACTGAAGCTTTCTTT.

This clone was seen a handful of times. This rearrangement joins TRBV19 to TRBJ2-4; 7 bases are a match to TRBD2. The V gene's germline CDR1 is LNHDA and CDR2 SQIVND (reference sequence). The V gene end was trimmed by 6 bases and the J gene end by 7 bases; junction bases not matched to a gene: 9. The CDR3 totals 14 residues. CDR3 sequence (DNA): TGTGCCAGTAGCCCGACGGGAGGTGGCAACATTCAGTACTTC. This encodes CASSPTGGGNIQYF.

CDR3 in amino acids: CASSEGGKAGSPLHF. The CDR3 bases are TGTGCCAGCAGTGAGGGAGGGAAAGCGGGCTCACCCCTCCACTTT. This chain connects TRBV28 to TRBJ1-6, with unresolved D. Germline-derived CDR1 and CDR2 are MDHEN and SYDVKM. V shed 5 bases and J shed 10 bases, with 18 bases lying between them. The CDR3 totals 15 residues.

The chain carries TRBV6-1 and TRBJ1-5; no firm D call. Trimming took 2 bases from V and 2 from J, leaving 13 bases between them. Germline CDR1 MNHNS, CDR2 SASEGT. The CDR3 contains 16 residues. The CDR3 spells CASSENFYGGNQPQHF. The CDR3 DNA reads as TGTGCCAGCAGTGAAAATTTCTATGGGGGCAATCAGCCCCAGCATTTT.

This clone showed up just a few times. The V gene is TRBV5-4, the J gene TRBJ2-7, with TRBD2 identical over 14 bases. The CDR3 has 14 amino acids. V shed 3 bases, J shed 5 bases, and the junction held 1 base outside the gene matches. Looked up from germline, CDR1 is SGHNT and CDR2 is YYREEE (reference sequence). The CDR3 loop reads CASSSGLAGDEQYF. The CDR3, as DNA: TGTGCCAGCAGCTCGGGACTAGCGGGAGACGAGCAGTACTTC. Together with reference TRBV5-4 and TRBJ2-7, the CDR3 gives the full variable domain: ETGVTQSPTHLIKTRGQQVTLRCSSQSGHNTVSWYQQALGQGPQFIFQYYREEENGRGNFPPRFSGLQFPNYSSELNVNALELDDSALYLCASSSGLAGDEQYFGPGTRLTVT.

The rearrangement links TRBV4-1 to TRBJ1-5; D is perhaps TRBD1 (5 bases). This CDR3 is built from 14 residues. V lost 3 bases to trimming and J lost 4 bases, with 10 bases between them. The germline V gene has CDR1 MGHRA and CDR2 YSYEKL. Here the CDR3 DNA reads TGCGCCAGCAGCCATGTTGGGGGAAATCAGCCCCAGCATTTT. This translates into CASSHVGGNQPQHF.

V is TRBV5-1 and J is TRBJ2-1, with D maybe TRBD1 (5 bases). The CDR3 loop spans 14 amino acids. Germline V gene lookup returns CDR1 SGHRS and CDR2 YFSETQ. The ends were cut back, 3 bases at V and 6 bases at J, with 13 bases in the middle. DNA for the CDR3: TGCGCCAGCAGCTCCTCCAGGGTTCCCAATGAGCAGTTCTTC. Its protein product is CASSSSRVPNEQFF. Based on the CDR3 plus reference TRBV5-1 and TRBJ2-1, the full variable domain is KAGVTQTPRYLIKTRGQQVTLSCSPISGHRSVSWYQQTPGQGLQFLFEYFSETQRNKGNFPGRFSGRQFSNSRSEMNVSTLELGDSALYLCASSSSRVPNEQFFGPGTRLTVL.

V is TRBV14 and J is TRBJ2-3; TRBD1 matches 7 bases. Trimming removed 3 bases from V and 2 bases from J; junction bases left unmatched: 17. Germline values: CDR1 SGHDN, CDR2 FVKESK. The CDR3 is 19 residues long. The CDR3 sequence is CASSHRRRYGTAFTDTQYF. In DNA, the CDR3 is TGTGCCAGCAGCCATAGGAGGAGGTACGGGACAGCCTTCACAGATACGCAGTATTTT.

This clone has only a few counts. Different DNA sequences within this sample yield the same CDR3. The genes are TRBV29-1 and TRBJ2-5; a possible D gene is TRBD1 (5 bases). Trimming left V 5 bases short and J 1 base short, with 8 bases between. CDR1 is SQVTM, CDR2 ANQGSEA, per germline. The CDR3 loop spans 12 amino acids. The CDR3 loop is CSVKTAQETQYF. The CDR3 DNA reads TGCAGCGTTAAGACAGCCCAAGAGACCCAGTACTTC. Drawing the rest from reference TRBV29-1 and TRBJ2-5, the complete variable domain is SAVISQKPSRDICQRGTSLTIQCQVDSQVTMMFWYRQQPGQSLTLIATANQGSEATYESGFVIDKFPISRPNLTFSTLTVSNMSPEDSSIYLCSVKTAQETQYFGPGTRLLVL.

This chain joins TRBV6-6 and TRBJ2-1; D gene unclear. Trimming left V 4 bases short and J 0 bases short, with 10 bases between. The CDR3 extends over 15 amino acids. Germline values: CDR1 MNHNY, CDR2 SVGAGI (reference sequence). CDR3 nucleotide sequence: TGTGCCAGCAGTTTTCCAGCGAGCTCCTACAATGAGCAGTTCTTC. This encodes CASSFPASSYNEQFF.

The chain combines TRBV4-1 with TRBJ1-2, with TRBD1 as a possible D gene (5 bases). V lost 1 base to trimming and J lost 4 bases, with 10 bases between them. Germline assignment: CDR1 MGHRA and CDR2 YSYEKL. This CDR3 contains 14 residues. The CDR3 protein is CASSQVGTAYGYTF. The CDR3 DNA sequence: TGCGCCAGCAGCCAAGTTGGGACTGCCTATGGCTACACCTTC.

CDR3 loop: CASSFGRDGYTDTQYF. The CDR3 nucleotides are TGCGCCAGCAGCTTTGGCCGGGACGGATACACAGATACGCAGTATTTT. The chain uses TRBV5-1 and TRBJ2-3; D is perhaps TRBD1 or TRBD2 (5 bases each). This CDR3 has 16 residues. CDR1 is SGHRS and CDR2 is YFSETQ in the germline V gene. V lost 2 bases and J lost 2, with 15 bases in between.

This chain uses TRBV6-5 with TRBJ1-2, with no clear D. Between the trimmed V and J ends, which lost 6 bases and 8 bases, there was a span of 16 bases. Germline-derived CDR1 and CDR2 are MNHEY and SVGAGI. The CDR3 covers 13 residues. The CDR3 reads CASSLPGVGGYTF. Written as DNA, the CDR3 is TGTGCCAGCAGCCTCCCAGGAGTGGGAGGCTACACCTTC.

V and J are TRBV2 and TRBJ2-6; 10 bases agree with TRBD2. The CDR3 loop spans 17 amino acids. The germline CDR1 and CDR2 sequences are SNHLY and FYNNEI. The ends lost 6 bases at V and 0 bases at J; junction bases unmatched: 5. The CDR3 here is CASRRLAGNSGANVLTF. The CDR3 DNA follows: TGTGCCAGCAGGCGACTAGCGGGCAACTCTGGGGCCAACGTCCTGACTTTC.

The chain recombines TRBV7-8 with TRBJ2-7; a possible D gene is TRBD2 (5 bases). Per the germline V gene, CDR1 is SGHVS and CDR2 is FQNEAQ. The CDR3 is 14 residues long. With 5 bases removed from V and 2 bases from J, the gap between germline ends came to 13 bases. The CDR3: CASSPRAGPYEQYF. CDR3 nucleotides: TGTGCCAGCAGCCCAAGGGCGGGTCCCTACGAGCAGTACTTC. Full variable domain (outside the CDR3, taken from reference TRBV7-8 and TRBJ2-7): GAGVSQSPRYKVAKRGQDVALRCDPISGHVSLFWYQQALGQGPEFLTYFQNEAQLDKSGLPSDRFFAERPEGSVSTLKIQRTQQEDSAVYLCASSPRAGPYEQYFGPGTRLTVT.

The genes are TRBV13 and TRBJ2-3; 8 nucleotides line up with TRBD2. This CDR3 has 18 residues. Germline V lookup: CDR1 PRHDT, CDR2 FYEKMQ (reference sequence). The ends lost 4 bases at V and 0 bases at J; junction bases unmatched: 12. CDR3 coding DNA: TGTGCCAGCAGCTCGCCCCTCCTTAGCGGGATTAGCACAGATACGCAGTATTTT. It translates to CASSSPLLSGISTDTQYF.

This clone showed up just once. CDR3 amino acids: CASSQGTVEETQYF. The CDR3 coding sequence is TGTGCCAGCAGCCAAGGGACGGTGGAAGAGACCCAGTACTTC. This sequence joins TRBV4-2 and TRBJ2-5, with D unclear. The V gene's germline CDR1 is LGHNA and CDR2 YNFKEQ. V lost 1 base, J lost 3 bases, and 9 bases lay in between. This CDR3 region has 14 residues.

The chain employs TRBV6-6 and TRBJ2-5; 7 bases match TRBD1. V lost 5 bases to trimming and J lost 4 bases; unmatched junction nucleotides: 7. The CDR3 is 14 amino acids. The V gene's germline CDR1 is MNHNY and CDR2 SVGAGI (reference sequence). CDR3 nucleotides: TGTGCCAGCAGTGCGTCGACAGGGAGAGAGACCCAGTACTTC. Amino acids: CASSASTGRETQYF.

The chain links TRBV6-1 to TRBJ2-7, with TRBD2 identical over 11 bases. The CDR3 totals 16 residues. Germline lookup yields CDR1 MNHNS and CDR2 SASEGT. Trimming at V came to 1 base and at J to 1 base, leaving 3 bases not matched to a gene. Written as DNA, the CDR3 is TGTGCCAGCAGTGAAGGACTAGCGGGACAATCCTACGAGCAGTACTTC. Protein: CASSEGLAGQSYEQYF.

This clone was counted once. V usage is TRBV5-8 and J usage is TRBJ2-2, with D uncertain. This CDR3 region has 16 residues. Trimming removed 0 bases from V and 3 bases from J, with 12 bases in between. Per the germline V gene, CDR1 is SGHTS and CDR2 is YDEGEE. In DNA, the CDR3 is TGTGCCAGCAGCTTGGAGTATGGCAGACACACCGGGGAGCTGTTTTTT. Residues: CASSLEYGRHTGELFF.

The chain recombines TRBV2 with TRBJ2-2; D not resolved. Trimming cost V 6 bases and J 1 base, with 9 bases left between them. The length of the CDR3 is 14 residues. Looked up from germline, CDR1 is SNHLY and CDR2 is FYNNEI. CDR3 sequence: CASRKQLNTGELFF. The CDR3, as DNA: TGTGCCAGCAGGAAACAGCTGAACACCGGGGAGCTGTTTTTT. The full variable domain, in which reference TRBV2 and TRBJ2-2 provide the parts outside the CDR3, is EPEVTQTPSHQVTQMGQEVILRCVPISNHLYFYWYRQILGQKVEFLVSFYNNEISEKSEIFDDQFSVERPDGSNFTLKIRSTKLEDSAMYFCASRKQLNTGELFFGEGSRLTVL.

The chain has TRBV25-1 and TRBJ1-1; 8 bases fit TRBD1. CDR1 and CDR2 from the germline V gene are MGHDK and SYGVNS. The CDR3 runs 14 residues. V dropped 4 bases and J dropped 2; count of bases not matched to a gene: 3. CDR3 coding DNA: TGTGCCAGCAGTGTAGGGACAGGTAACACTGAAGCTTTCTTT. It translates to CASSVGTGNTEAFF.